The clone carrying this T cell receptor (beta chain) was picked up a small number of times. The sample originates from a study of T-cell memory formation after mild COVID-19. Study-level background: Largely donor-specific sequence clusters came from a couple of donors.

TCRdb fed the 5' RACE reads into MiXCR, producing one record per CDR3 protein. The sample lists some 69,000 distinct CDR3 sequences; about a sixth were seen once. CDR3 length: 12 residues. Germline CDR1 reads MNHEY; CDR2 reads SMNVEV (reference sequence). V shed 2 bases and J shed 4 bases, with 4 bases lying between them. The sequence derives from an adult woman who had mild COVID-19 (a few samples of this study predate the infection). Cell type and time point are not known. This chain uses TRBV27 with TRBJ2-3, with D unclear. The sequencing input was PBMCs or a T cell subset sorted from them (not recorded which). The CDR3 nucleotides are TGTGCCAGCAGTTTAGTGGCAGATACGCAGTATTTT. Amino acid sequence: CASSLVADTQYF.